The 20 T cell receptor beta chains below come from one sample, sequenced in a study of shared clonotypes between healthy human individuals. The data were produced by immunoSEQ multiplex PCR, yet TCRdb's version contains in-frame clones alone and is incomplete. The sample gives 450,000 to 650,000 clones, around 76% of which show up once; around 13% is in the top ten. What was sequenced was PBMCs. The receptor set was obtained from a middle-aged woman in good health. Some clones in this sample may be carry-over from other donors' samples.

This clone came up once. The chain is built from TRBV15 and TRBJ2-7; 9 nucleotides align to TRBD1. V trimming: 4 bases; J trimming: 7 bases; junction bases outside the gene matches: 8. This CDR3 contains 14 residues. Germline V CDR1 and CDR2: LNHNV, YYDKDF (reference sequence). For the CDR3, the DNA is TGTGCCACCAGCACCGGGACAGGGCCGTGGGAGCAGTACTTC. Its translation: CATSTGTGPWEQYF.

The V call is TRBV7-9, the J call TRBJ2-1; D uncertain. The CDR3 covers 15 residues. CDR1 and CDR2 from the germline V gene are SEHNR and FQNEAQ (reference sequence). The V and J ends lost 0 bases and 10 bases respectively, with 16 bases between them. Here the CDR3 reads CASSLAGMSSAEQFF. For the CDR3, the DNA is TGTGCCAGCAGCTTAGCGGGAATGTCGTCCGCGGAGCAGTTCTTC. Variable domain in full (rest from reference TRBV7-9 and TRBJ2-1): DTGVSQNPRHKITKRGQNVTFRCDPISEHNRLYWYRQTLGQGPEFLTYFQNEAQLEKSRLLSDRFSAERPKGSFSTLEIQRTEQGDSAMYLCASSLAGMSSAEQFFGPGTRLTVL.

CDR3 in amino acids: CASSYGDSYEQYF. CDR3 DNA sequence: TGTGCCAGCAGTTACGGGGACAGCTACGAGCAGTACTTC. This chain uses TRBV6-5 with TRBJ2-7, with 7 bases lining up with TRBD1. Trimming cost V 2 bases and J 3 bases; bases outside gene matches: 1. Germline V gene data show CDR1 as MNHEY and CDR2 as SVGAGI. The CDR3 covers 13 residues.

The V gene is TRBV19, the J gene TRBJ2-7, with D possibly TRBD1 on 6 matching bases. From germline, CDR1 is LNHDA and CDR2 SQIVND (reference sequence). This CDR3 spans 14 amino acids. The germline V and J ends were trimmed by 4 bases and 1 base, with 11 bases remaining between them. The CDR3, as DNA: TGTGCCAGTAGTAGACCGGGACAATCCTACGAGCAGTACTTC. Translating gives CASSRPGQSYEQYF.

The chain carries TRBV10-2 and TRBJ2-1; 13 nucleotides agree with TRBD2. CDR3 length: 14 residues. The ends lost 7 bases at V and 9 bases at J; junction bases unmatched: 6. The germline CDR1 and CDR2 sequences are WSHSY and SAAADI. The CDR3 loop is CASKLAGGHPEQFF. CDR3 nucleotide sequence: TGCGCCAGCAAACTAGCGGGAGGGCACCCTGAGCAGTTCTTC.

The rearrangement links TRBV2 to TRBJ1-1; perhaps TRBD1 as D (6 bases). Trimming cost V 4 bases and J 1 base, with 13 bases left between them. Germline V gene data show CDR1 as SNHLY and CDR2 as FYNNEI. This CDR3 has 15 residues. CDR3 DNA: TGTGCCAGCAGTGTATCCAGGGGCTGGAACACTGAAGCTTTCTTT. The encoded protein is CASSVSRGWNTEAFF.

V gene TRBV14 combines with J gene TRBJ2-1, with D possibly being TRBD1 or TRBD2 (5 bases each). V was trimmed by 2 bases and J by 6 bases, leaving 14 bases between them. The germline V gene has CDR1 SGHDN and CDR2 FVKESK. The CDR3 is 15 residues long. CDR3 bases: TGTGCCAGCAGCCAAAGGGCCGTGAGGGGCAATGAGCAGTTCTTC. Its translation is CASSQRAVRGNEQFF.

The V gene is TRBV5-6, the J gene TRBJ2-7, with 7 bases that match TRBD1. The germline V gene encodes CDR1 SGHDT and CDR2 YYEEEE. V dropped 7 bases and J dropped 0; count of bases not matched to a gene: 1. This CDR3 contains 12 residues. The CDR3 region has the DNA TGTGCCAGCGGGACAGACTCCTACGAGCAGTACTTC. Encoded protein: CASGTDSYEQYF. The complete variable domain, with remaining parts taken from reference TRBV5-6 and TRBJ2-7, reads DAGVTQSPTHLIKTRGQQVTLRCSPKSGHDTVSWYQQALGQGPQFIFQYYEEEERQRGNFPDRFSGHQFPNYSSELNVNALLLGDSALYLCASGTDSYEQYFGPGTRLTVT.

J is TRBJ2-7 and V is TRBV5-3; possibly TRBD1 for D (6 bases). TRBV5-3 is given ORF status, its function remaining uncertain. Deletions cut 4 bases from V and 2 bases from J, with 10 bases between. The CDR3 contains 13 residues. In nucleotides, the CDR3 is TGTGCCAGAAGCCCGGGACAACCCTACGAGCAGTACTTC. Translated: CARSPGQPYEQYF.

CDR3 in DNA: TGTGCCAGTAGTATGTCCGGACAGAATACCTACTACGAGCAGTACTTC. As protein: CASSMSGQNTYYEQYF. This chain uses TRBV19 with TRBJ2-7; D may be TRBD1 (6 bases). This CDR3 spans 16 amino acids. V gave up 3 bases and J gave up 3 bases, with 18 bases separating them. CDR1 is LNHDA and CDR2 is SQIVND in the germline V gene (reference sequence).

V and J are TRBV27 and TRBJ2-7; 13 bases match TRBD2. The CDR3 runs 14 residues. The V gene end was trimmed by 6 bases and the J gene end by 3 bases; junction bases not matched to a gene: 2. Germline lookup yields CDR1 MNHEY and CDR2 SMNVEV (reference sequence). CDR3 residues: CASSTSGGGYEQYF. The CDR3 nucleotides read TGTGCCAGCAGCACTAGCGGGGGGGGCTACGAGCAGTACTTC.

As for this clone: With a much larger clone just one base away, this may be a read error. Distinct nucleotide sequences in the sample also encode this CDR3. CDR3 sequence reads: CAWRGPPGGREQYF. In nucleotides, the CDR3 is TGCGCCTGGAGGGGTCCTCCAGGGGGCCGCGAGCAGTACTTC. The chain recombines TRBV30 with TRBJ2-5; 8 bases fit TRBD1. Near its end, the DNA agrees better with TRBJ2-7, so the J call may be wrong. The germline CDR1 and CDR2 sequences are GTSNPN and SVGIG (reference sequence). The CDR3 sequence is 14 residues long.

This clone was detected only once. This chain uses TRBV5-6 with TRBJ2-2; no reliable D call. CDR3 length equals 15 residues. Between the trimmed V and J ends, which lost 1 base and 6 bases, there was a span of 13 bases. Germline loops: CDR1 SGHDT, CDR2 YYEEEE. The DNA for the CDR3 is TGTGCCAGCAGCTTGCCACGGCAGGTCCCCGGGGAGCTGTTTTTT. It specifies CASSLPRQVPGELFF.

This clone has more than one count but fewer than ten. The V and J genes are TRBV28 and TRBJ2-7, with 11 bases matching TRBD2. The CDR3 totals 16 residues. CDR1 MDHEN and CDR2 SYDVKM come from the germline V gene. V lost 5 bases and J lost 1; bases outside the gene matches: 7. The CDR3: CASSATGTSGSYEQYF. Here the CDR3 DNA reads TGTGCCAGCAGTGCCACCGGGACTAGCGGTTCCTACGAGCAGTACTTC.

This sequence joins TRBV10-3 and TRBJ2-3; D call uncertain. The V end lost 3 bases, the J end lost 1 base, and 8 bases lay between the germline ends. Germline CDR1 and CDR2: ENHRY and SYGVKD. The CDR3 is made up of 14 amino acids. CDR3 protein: CAISDPQRTDTQYF. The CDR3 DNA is TGTGCCATCAGTGACCCACAGCGCACAGATACGCAGTATTTT.

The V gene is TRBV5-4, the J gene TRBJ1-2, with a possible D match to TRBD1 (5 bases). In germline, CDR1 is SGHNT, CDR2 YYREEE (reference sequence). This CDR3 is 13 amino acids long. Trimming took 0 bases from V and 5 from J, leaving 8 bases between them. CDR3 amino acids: CASSLDRLYGYTF. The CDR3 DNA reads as TGTGCCAGCAGCTTGGACAGGTTATATGGCTACACCTTC.

The CDR3 DNA follows: TGTGCCAGCAGCACCCTCTCCTACGAGCAGTACTTC. Translated, it gives CASSTLSYEQYF. The genes are TRBV7-2 and TRBJ2-7; D not certain. The germline V gene has CDR1 SGHTA and CDR2 FQGNSA. This CDR3 comprises 12 residues. Trimming cost V 5 bases and J 0 bases, with 5 bases left between them.

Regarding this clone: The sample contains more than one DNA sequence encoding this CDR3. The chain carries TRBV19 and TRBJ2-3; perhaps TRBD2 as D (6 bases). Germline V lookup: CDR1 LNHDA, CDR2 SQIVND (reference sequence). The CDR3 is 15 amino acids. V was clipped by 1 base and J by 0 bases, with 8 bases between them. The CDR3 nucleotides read TGTGCCAGTAGTATAGGGCGGGGTAGCACAGATACGCAGTATTTT. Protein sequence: CASSIGRGSTDTQYF.

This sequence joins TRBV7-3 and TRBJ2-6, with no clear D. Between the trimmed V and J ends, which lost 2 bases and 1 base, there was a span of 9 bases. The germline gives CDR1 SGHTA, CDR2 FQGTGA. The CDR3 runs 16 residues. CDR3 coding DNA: TGTGCCAGCAGCTTAGGTTCTGTATCTGGGGCCAACGTCCTGACTTTC. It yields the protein CASSLGSVSGANVLTF.

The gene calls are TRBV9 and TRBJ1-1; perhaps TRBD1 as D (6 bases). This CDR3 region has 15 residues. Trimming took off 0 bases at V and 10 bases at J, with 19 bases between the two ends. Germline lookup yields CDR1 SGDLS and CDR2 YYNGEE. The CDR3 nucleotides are TGTGCCAGCAGCGTAGAGGGGGACCGGGGACGAGTAGCTTTCTTT. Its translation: CASSVEGDRGRVAFF.